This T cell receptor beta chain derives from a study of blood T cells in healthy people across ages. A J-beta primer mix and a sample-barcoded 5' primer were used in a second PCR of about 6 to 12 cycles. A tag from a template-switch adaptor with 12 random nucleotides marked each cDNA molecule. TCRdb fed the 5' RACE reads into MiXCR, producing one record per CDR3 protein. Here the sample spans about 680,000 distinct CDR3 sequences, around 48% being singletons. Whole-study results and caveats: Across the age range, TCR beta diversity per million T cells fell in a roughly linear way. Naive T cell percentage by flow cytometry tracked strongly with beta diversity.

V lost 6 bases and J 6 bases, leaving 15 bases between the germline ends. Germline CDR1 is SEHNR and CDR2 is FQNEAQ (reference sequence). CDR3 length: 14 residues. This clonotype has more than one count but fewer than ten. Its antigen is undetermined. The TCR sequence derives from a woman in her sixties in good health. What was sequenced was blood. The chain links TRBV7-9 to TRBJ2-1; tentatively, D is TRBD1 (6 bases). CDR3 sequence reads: CASRQGLGFNEQFF. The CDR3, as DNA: TGTGCCAGCAGACAGGGTCTAGGGTTCAATGAGCAGTTCTTC.